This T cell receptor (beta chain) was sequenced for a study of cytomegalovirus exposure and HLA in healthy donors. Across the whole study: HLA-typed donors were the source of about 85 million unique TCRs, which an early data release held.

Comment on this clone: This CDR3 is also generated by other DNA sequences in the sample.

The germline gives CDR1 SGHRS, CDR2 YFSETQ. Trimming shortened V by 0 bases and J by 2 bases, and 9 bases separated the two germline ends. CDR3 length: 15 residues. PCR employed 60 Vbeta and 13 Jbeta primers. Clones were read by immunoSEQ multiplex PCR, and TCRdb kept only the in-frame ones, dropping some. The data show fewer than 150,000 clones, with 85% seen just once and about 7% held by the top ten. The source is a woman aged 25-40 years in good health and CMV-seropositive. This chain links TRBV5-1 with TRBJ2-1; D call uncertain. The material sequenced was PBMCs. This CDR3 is CASSLDGGPYNEQFF. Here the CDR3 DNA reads TGCGCCAGCAGCTTGGATGGCGGCCCCTACAATGAGCAGTTCTTC.